This TCR beta chain emerged from a study of post-analysis software for immune sequencing data. Study observations and caveats: Comparison of patients with controls showed five or six TRBV segments more frequent in patients, TRBV5-6, TRBV5-1 and TRBV20-1 among them. Significantly lower normalized Chao1 diversity was seen in multiple sclerosis patients than in controls.

CDR3 size: 19 residues. Germline CDR1 SGDLS, CDR2 YYNGEE. Germline trimming cut 3 bases from V and 6 bases from J; bases unmatched to any gene: 15. In regard to this clonotype: The antigen remains undetermined.

Built from TCR beta cDNA, the libraries had unique molecular identifiers in them. TCRdb reprocessed the PCR reads with MiXCR, giving one entry per CDR3 protein. The data show 380,000 or so distinct CDR3 sequences, roughly 38% seen once. The V gene is TRBV9, the J gene TRBJ2-3, with 14 positions matching TRBD2. This sequence was found in a girl aged 5-17 years with multiple sclerosis. Specimen: blood. The CDR3 DNA reads TGTGCCAGCAGCGGGGGCCCCAACCGACTAGCGGGGGGGCGCGATACGCAGTATTTT. Its translation: CASSGGPNRLAGGRDTQYF.